This T cell receptor (beta chain) is from a study of molecular identifiers for immune sequencing clone quantification (dated by TCRdb to between 2017 and 2018). For the wider study: In a replicate experiment, RNA from around 18,000 or 91,000 naive CD8 T cells was split into five aliquots, four of which were sequenced. The study was a methods study using CD8 T cells to benchmark molecular-identifier clustering-based TCR repertoire sequencing (MIDCIRS) and TCR RNA copy counting.

Libraries were prepared through PCR. Sequencing took place on a NextSeq 500. Bulk TCR libraries were generated as previously described, with the TCR primers listed in Table S5 used. Total RNA was purified with the Qiagen AllPrep DNA/RNA kit. Before analysis, reads from multiple sequencing runs of one library were combined. As for the original processing: Only reads with exact TCR constant sequence were kept, trimmed to 150 nt, and grouped by their 12-nt molecular barcodes. Within each barcode group, reads were sub-clustered at a 15% Levenshtein threshold, and quality-weighted consensus sequences were built per RNA molecule. Non-functional sequences were discarded, and so were lower-count sequences lying one edit away from another sequence. Based on fitting two negative binomial distributions, any barcode sub-cluster with under 20% of the maximum read count was discarded. Using fastp trimming at Q25 and MiXCR clonotype assembly, TCRdb reanalyzed the public sequencing data and kept in-frame beta chains. Entries that share a CDR3 protein sequence are merged under the most common genes and DNA. What appears here as the V and J calls and clone size reflects TCRdb's work, not the paper's. This sample lists about 100,000 distinct CDR3 sequences; approximately 40% were detected once. The ten largest clones add up to around 4% of the sample.

The full study reports these points: Modeling estimated roughly 3.2 recovered TCR RNA copies per cell, compared with approximately 9.5 by digital PCR, which implies roughly 27% capture efficiency. The naive libraries included spiked-in Jurkat TCR RNA (roughly nine copies' worth), and this RNA is not part of the donor repertoire. Without barcode sub-clustering, chimeric consensus sequences inflated TCR diversity; chimeras reached as high as 47%. In CMV-specific effector cells, clones with more than 20 RNA copies contained over 98% of molecules, whereas in naive cells such clones contained under 1% of molecules. Spiked-in Jurkat TCR RNA equal to a single cell's worth was reported to be detectable even within one million naive CD8 T cells. Identical TCR molecules sharing a barcode could cause highly expanded clone sizes to be underestimated.

Libraries of naive CD8 T cells were generated from approximately 20,000 to 1,000,000 sorted cells, with 10%, 30% or 50% of the purified RNA used. On a BD FACSAria II, naive CD8 T cells were FACS-sorted as CD8+CD4-CCR7+CD45RA+ and collected into RLT Plus buffer. To test detection sensitivity, Jurkat RNA equal to some 11 TCR copies was added to samples of about 19,000-1,100,000 naive CD8 T cells. Enrichment of CD8 T cells was performed with RosetteSep CD8+ T Cell Enrichment Cocktail and Ficoll-Paque, after which ACK red cell lysis was carried out. Comments on this clonotype: Which antigen it targets is not known. Within one base of it there is no much larger clone, and no base qualities were kept.

Its CDR3 holds 16 amino acids, cysteine through phenylalanine. The read is trimmed to its CDR3 DNA, 48 bases read in frame from base 1. Looking up the germline V gene yields CDR1 MGHRA and CDR2 YSYEKL. V gives up 5 bases and J gives up 2 bases, and the segment between their germline ends measures 16 bases. The sequence links TRBV4-1 to TRBJ1-5; a tentative D call is TRBD1 (6 bases match). Material: naive CD8+ T cells from blood, with Jurkat cell RNA spiked in. The cell subset or site label for this specimen denotes: FACS-sorted CD8+CD4-CCR7+CD45RA+ naive T cells. This clonotype was obtained from a human donor in good health. Some libraries in this study had Jurkat cell RNA spiked in. In nucleotides, the sequence is TGCGCCAGCAGCTCCCACTCAGGGGACGGCAATCAGCCCCAGCATTTT. It translates as CASSSHSGDGNQPQHF.